The clone carrying this T cell receptor beta chain was recorded many times. TCRdb re-called the 5' RACE reads with MiXCR, one entry per CDR3 protein. Here the sample spans 25,000 to 30,000 distinct CDR3 sequences, 16% being singletons. These data originate in a study of T-cell memory formation after mild COVID-19. The V segment lost 0 bases and the J segment 4 bases; nucleotides outside the gene matches: 4. The germline V gene encodes CDR1 MGHRA and CDR2 YSYEKL. This CDR3 is built from 15 residues. The sample was PBMCs or a T cell subset sorted from them (not recorded which). This receptor was taken from an adult who had mild COVID-19 (a few samples of this study predate the infection). Cell type and time point are not known. The rearrangement links TRBV4-1 to TRBJ2-7; 9 positions match TRBD2. DNA of the CDR3: TGCGCCAGCAGCCAAGAGCGGGGGGGCATGTACGAGCAGTACTTC. Its protein is CASSQERGGMYEQYF.